The following is a T cell receptor (beta chain) sequence with its context. Its specificity is unknown. The sample belongs to a study of cytomegalovirus exposure and HLA in healthy donors. Broader study findings: It was about 150 TCR beta chains that were listed as cytomegalovirus-associated.

PCR amplification relied on 60 Vbeta primers (plus 13 Jbeta primers). Produced via immunoSEQ multiplex PCR; TCRdb's table is partial and in-frame only. Here the sample spans some 150,000 clones, roughly 80% being singletons. The V end lost 6 bases, the J end lost 8 bases, and 19 bases lay between the germline ends. Germline assignment: CDR1 MNHNY and CDR2 SVGAGI (reference sequence). The CDR3 sequence is 15 residues long. The sample comprised PBMCs. The origin of this receptor is a man aged 40-49 years in good health and CMV-seronegative. This chain connects TRBV6-6 to TRBJ1-4, with D hard to call. The CDR3 sequence is CASSRGGTGSEKLFF. DNA of the CDR3: TGTGCCAGCAGCCGGGGAGGTACTGGCAGCGAAAAACTGTTTTTT.